Listed below are T cell receptor beta chains from one sample, sequenced in a study of blood T cell repertoires in COVID-19. The assay was immunoSEQ multiplex PCR, and TCRdb's table has in-frame clones only and misses some. The sample consists of 150,000 to 200,000 clones, about 83% of them appearing once. Source material: peripheral blood. The receptors were sampled from an older man who had recovered from COVID-19. CDR3s include the opening cysteine and the closing phenylalanine or tryptophan. A D gene is named only where the DNA matches it firmly. Only part of the rows carry a size: once, few, many, or a class if the clone is expanded.

TRBJ1-4	NA	TRBV19	NA	CASSMGDIGNEKLFF	TGTGCCAGTAGTATGGGGGACATTGGTAATGAAAAACTGTTTTTT
TRBJ2-7	NA	TRBV27	NA	CASQAPGVKYEQYF	TGTGCCAGTCAAGCACCGGGGGTAAAGTACGAGCAGTACTTC
TRBJ2-7	NA	TRBV10-1	NA	CASSGPGQSSYEQYF	TGCGCCAGCAGTGGCCCGGGACAATCCTCCTACGAGCAGTACTTC
TRBJ1-2	TRBD1	TRBV7-3	NA	CASSPSGTGVGYTF	TGTGCCAGCAGCCCAAGCGGGACAGGGGTCGGCTACACCTTC
TRBJ2-3	NA	TRBV9	NA	CASSVAGTRTDTQYF	TGTGCCAGCAGCGTAGCTGGGACACGCACAGATACGCAGTATTTT
TRBJ1-5	NA	TRBV9	NA	CASSASDSRNQPQHF	TGTGCCAGCAGCGCCTCCGACTCGCGCAATCAGCCCCAGCATTTT
TRBJ1-2	TRBD1	TRBV2	NA	CASSSGQGNGYTF	TGTGCCAGCAGCTCGGGACAGGGAAACGGCTACACCTTC
TRBJ2-1	TRBD2	TRBV6-5	NA	CASSSIAGISYNEQFF	TGTGCCAGCAGTTCAATAGCGGGAATTTCCTACAATGAGCAGTTCTTC
TRBJ1-1	NA	TRBV27	once	CAPLTFGVNTEAFF	TGTGCCCCTCTAACGTTCGGGGTGAACACTGAAGCTTTCTTT
TRBJ2-5	TRBD2	TRBV7-3	NA	CASSYSGKETQYF	TGTGCCAGCAGCTATAGCGGGAAGGAGACCCAGTACTTC
TRBJ2-6	TRBD2	TRBV9	NA	CASSLPGLSSGANVLTF	TGTGCCAGCAGCTTACCGGGACTAAGTTCTGGGGCCAACGTCCTGACTTTC
TRBJ2-5	NA	TRBV5-6	NA	CASSFQLRETQYF	TGTGCCAGCAGCTTTCAACTCCGGGAGACCCAGTACTTC
TRBJ1-4	NA	TRBV21-1	few	CASSGKGRGGSNEKLFF	TGTGCCAGCAGCGGCAAGGGGAGGGGAGGATCTAATGAAAAACTGTTTTTT
TRBJ2-6	NA	TRBV6-5	NA	CASSFDRRSGANVLTF	TGTGCCAGCAGTTTTGACAGGCGCTCTGGGGCCAACGTCCTGACTTTC
TRBJ1-6	NA	TRBV7-2	NA	CASSLGLAPNSPLHF	TGTGCCAGCAGCTTAGGATTGGCCCCTAATTCACCCCTCCACTTT
TRBJ2-1	TRBD2	TRBV28	NA	CASSLLAGVDNEQFF	TGTGCCAGCAGTCTACTAGCGGGAGTCGACAATGAGCAGTTCTTC